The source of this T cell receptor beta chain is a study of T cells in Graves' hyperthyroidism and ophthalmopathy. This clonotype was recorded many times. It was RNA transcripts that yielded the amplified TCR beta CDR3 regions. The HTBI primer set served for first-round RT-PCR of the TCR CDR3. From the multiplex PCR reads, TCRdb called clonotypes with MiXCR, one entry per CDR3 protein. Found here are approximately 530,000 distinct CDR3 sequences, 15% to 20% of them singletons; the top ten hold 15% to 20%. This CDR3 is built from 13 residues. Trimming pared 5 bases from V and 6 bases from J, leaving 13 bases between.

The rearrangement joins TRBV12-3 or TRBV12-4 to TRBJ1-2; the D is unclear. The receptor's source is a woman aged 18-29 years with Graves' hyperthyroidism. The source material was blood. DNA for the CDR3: TGTGCCAGCAGTACTTTTGAGTCGGATGGCTACACCTTC. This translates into CASSTFESDGYTF.